The sequence of this T cell receptor (beta chain) was determined in a study of T cell responses to AZD1222 COVID-19 vaccine (TCRdb year 2021). About the investigation overall: Because spike-specific TCR depth and breadth did not differ between the two schedules, AZD1222 recipients who got a second dose at roughly 4 weeks were pooled with those who got a second dose at roughly 12 weeks. A total of 233 trial participants underwent TCR sequencing, of whom about 210 received two doses of AZD1222 and some 25 received two doses of the MenACWY control vaccine. Enrollment into the trials was organized by age into subgroups of 18-55, 56-69 and 70-plus years, and those subgroups contained around 150, 28 and 57 TCR-sequenced participants, respectively. Summary of the overall study and its limitations: A significant rise in spike-specific TCR breadth and depth was observed after two AZD1222 doses relative to day 0 and relative to MenACWY recipients. Epitopes outside the regions mutated in the B.1.351 and B.1.1.7 variants were reportedly recognized by nearly half of the unique spike-specific TCRs. The 56-69-year group was small, and its depth increase did not reach significance, likely because of low power. Participants were mostly white British, with more females than males. The authors suggested clonal diversity may have been underestimated. Only five to seven AZD1222 recipients were SARS-CoV-2 seropositive at baseline, limiting conclusions about previously exposed vaccinees. No day 14 peak-response samples were available, so repertoires were characterized only after the peak T cell response. CD4 TCRs associated with the vaccine covered the entire spike protein, and the dominant responses were in regions 160-218 and 743-854.

The CDR3 regions of human TCRbeta chains were analyzed by immunosequencing. The source study handled its data this way. TCRs in the repertoires were matched against a reference library of SARS-CoV-2-specific TCRs that had been generated with the MIRA antigen-specificity platform. Breadth was defined as the fraction of unique TCRs that were SARS-CoV-2-associated, and depth was defined as the fraction of total T cells that were SARS-CoV-2-associated. Using the MIRA data, each spike-specific TCR was assigned both to the spike region to which the TCR was reactive and to a CD4 or CD8 class. Log10-transformed breadth and depth values were compared by one-way ANOVA with Sidak's multiple comparisons tests. Held by TCRdb, this immuneACCESS table contains in-frame sequences only and omits some clones. Under half of the omission traces to an unresolved V gene where checked; the cause of the rest is unknown. V, J and clone size reflect that table, while D and trimming were determined from the DNA. Within this sample are about 120,000 clones, with approximately 88% of them counted one time only. In total, the top ten clones hold about 4.9% of the sample.

Taken from cysteine to phenylalanine, the CDR3 has 16 residues. The only DNA kept is the CDR3, 48 bases in frame from the first base. V lost 5 bases and J lost 0 bases; the stretch between them is 14 bases long. CDR1 and CDR2 (SEHNR, FQNEAQ) derive from the germline V gene (reference sequence). As for this clone: Its antigen is still unknown. No per-base quality is available; no much larger clone lies one base away.

The time point tag for this specimen amounts to: baseline before first vaccination. Samples from vaccinated people were obtained from the UK trials COV001 and COV002, which included a single-blind randomized controlled phase 2/3 trial of AZD1222 (ChAdOx1 nCoV-19) in healthy adults. For TCRbeta chain sequencing, PBMC samples from trial participants were taken at day 0 and at day 28 after the second dose. The receptor comes from an adult in good health. The V and J segments used are TRBV7-9 and TRBJ1-5; the D gene cannot be named for sure. The sequenced sample was peripheral blood, obtained on day 0 of AZD1222 vaccination. The sequenced DNA: TGTGCCAGCAGCCTAGGGTCCGGAAATAGCAATCAGCCCCAGCATTTT. Its translation reads: CASSLGSGNSNQPQHF.